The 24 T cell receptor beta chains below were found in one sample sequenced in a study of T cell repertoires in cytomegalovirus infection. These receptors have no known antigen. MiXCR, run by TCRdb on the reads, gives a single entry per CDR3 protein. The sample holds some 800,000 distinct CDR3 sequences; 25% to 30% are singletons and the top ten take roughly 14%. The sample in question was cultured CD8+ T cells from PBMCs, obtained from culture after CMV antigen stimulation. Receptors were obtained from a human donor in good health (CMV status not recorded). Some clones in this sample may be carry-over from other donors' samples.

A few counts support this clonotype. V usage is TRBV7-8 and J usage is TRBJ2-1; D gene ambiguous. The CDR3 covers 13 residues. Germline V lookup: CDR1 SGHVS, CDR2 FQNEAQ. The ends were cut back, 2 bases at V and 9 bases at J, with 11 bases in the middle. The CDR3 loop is CASSLNLRSEQFF. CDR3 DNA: TGTGCCAGCAGCTTAAATTTAAGGAGTGAGCAGTTCTTC.

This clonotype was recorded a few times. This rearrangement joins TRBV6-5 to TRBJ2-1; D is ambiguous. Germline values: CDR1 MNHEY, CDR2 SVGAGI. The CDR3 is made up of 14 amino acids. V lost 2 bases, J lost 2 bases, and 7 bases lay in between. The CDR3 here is CASSYTRTYNEQFF. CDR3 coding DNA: TGTGCCAGCAGTTACACCCGGACCTACAATGAGCAGTTCTTC.

CDR3 nucleotide sequence: TGTGCCAGCAGTTTAGGACAGGGTGTCTCCTATAATTCACCCCTCCACTTT. The encoded protein is CASSLGQGVSYNSPLHF. The chain combines TRBV28 with TRBJ1-6; 8 bases map to TRBD1. Germline V gene sequence: CDR1 MDHEN, CDR2 SYDVKM. This CDR3 spans 17 amino acids. Germline trimming cut 2 bases from V and 0 bases from J; bases unmatched to any gene: 3.

The CDR3: CASSPSSGNQPQHF. In DNA form, the CDR3 reads TGCGCCAGCAGCCCCTCCTCTGGCAATCAGCCCCAGCATTTT. The chain uses TRBV4-1 and TRBJ1-5; D is ambiguous. The V end lost 4 bases, the J end lost 2 bases, and 9 bases lay between the germline ends. This CDR3 has 14 amino acids. Germline V lookup: CDR1 MGHRA, CDR2 YSYEKL.

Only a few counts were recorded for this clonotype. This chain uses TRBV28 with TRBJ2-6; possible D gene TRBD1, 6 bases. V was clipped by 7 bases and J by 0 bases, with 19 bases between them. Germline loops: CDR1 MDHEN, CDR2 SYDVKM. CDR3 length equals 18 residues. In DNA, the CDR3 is TGTGCCAGCAAGGCGATGTTCGACAGGCCCTCTGGGGCCAACGTCCTGACTTTC. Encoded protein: CASKAMFDRPSGANVLTF.

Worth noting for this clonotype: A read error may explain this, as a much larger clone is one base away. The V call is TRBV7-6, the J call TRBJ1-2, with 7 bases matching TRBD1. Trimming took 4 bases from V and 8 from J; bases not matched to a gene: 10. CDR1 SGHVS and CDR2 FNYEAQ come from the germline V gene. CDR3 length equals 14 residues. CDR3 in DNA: TGTGCCAGCAGCTCTGGGACAGCTCTTAGGGGCTACACCTTC. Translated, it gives CASSSGTALRGYTF.

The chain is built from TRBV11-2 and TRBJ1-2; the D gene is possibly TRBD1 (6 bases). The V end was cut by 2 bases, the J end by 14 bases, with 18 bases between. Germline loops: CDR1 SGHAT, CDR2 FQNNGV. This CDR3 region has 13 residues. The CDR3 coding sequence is TGTGCCAGCAGCTTATACAGGGACCAAGGCAGGACCTTC. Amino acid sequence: CASSLYRDQGRTF.

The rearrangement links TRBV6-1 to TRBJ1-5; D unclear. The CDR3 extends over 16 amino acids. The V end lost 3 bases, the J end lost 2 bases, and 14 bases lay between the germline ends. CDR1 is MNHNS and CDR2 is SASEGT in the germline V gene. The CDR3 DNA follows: TGTGCCAGCAGTGAGGGTAGATACGATGGCAATCAGCCCCAGCATTTT. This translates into CASSEGRYDGNQPQHF.

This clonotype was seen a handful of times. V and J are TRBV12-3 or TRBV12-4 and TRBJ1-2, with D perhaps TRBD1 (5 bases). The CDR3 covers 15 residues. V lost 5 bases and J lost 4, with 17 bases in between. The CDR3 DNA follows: TGTGCCAGCAGTCCCGTCGGCAGGGCTCCCTATGGCTACACCTTC. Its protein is CASSPVGRAPYGYTF.

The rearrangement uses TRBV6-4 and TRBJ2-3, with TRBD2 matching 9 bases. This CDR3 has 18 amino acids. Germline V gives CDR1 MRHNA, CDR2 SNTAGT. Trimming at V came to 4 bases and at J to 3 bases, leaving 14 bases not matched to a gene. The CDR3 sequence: CASSAPLKAGGRTDTQYF. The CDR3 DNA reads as TGTGCCAGCAGTGCCCCCTTGAAGGCGGGGGGGAGGACAGATACGCAGTATTTT.

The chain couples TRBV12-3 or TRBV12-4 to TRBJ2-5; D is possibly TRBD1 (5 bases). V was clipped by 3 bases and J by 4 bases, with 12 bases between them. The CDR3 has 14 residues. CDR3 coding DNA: TGTGCCAGCAGTTTCATGGGGCCTGTAGAGACCCAGTACTTC. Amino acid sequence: CASSFMGPVETQYF.

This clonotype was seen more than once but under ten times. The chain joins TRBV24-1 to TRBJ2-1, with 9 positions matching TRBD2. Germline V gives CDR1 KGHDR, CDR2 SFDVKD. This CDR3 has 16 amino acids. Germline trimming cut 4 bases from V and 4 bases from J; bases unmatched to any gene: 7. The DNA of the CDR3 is TGTGCCACCAGTGACCGAGCGGGGGGCCTTTACAATGAGCAGTTCTTC. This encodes CATSDRAGGLYNEQFF.

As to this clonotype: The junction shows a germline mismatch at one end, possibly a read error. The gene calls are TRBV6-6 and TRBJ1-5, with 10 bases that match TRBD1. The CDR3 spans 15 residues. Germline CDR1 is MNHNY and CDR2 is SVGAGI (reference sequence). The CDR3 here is CTSSRQGASNQPQHF. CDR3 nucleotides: TGTACCAGCAGTCGACAGGGGGCGAGCAATCAGCCCCAGCATTTT.

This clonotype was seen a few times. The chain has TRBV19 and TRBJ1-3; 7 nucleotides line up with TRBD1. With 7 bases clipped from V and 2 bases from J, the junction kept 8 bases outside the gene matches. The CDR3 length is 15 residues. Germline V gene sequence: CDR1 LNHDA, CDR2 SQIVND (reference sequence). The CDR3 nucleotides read TGTGCCAGTACCGAGACAGGGAACACTGGAAACACCATATATTTT. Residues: CASTETGNTGNTIYF.

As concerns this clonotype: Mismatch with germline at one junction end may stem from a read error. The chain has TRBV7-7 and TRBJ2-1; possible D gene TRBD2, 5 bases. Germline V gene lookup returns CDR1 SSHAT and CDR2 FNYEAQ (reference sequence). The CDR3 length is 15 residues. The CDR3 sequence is CASSLATGAYNEQFF. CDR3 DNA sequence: TGTGCTAGCAGCTTAGCGACTGGAGCTTACAATGAGCAGTTCTTC.

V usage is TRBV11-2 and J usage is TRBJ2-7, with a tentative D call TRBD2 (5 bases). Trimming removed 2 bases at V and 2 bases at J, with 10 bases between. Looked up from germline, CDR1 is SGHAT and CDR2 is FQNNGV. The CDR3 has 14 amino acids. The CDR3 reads CASSLNGLAYEQYV. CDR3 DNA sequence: TGTGCCAGCAGCTTAAATGGACTGGCCTACGAGCAGTACGTC.

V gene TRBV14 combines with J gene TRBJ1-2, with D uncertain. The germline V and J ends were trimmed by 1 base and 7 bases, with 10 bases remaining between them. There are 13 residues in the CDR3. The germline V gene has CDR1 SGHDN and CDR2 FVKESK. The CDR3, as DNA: TGTGCCAGCAGCCAAGCCAAGTGGGGTGGCTACACCTTC. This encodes CASSQAKWGGYTF.

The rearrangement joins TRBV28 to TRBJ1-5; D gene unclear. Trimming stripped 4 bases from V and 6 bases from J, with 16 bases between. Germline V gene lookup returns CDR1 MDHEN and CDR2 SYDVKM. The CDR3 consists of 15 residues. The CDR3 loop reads CASSSLLWGAQPQHF. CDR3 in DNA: TGTGCCAGCAGTTCTTTACTCTGGGGTGCTCAGCCCCAGCATTTT.

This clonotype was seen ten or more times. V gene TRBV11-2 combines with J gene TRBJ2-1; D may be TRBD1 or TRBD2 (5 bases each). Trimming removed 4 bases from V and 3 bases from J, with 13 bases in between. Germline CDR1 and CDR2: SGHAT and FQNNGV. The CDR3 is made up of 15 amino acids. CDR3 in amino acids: CASSSPGAGYNEQFF. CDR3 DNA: TGTGCCAGCAGCTCACCCGGGGCCGGCTACAATGAGCAGTTCTTC.

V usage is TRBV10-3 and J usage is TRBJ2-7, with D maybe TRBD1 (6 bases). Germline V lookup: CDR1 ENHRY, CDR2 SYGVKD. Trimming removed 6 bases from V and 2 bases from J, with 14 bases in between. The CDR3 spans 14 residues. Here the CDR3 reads CAIRTGTVTYEQYF. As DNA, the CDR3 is TGTGCCATCAGGACAGGTACCGTAACCTACGAGCAGTACTTC.

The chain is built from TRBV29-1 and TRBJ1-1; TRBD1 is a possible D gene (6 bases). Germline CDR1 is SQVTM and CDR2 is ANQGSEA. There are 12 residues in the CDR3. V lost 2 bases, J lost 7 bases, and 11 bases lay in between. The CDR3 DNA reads TGCAGCGTTGAATTTGGGACAAGTGAAGCTTTCTTT. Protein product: CSVEFGTSEAFF.

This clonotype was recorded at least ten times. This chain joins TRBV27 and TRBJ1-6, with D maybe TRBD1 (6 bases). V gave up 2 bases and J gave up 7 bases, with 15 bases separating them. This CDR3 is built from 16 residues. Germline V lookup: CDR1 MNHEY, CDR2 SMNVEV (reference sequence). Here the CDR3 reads CASSLPPGGLNSPLHF. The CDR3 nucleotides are TGTGCCAGCAGTTTACCCCCTGGGGGGCTGAATTCACCCCTCCACTTT.

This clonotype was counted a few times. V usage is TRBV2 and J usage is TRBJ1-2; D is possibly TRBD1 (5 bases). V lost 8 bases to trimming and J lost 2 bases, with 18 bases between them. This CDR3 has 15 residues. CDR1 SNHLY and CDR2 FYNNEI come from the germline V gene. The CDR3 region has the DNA TGTGCCAGCGGGACTGAATCCTATAACAACTATGGCTACACCTTC. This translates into CASGTESYNNYGYTF.

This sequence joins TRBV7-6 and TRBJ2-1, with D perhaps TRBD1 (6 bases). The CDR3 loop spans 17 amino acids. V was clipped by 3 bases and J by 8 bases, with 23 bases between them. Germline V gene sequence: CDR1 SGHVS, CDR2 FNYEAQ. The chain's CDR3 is CASSFNPRGPEYDEQFF. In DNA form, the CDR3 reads TGTGCCAGCAGCTTTAACCCCAGGGGACCGGAATACGATGAGCAGTTCTTC.